This T cell receptor beta chain came from a study of cytomegalovirus exposure and HLA in healthy donors. The CDR3 has 14 amino acids. V gave up 2 bases and J gave up 4 bases, with 12 bases separating them. CDR1 is MNHEY, CDR2 SMNVEV, per germline (reference sequence). Primers included in the PCR were 60 Vbeta and 13 Jbeta primers. Clones were sequenced by immunoSEQ multiplex PCR, and TCRdb holds only the in-frame ones, with some missing. This sample carries 150,000 or so clones, 77% of them seen once, and the ten largest clones take 1.5% to 2%. V gene TRBV27 combines with J gene TRBJ2-7; possibly TRBD2 for D (7 bases). Sequenced input: PBMCs. This clonotype was obtained from a woman in her twenties or thirties in good health and CMV-seronegative. The CDR3 protein is CASSLMGRGYEQYF. The CDR3 nucleotides read TGTGCCAGCAGTTTAATGGGGAGGGGGTACGAGCAGTACTTC.